Listed below are T cell receptor beta chains from one sample, sequenced in a study of T-cell reconstitution after alpha-beta-depleted transplantation in children. Via MiXCR, TCRdb re-called the PCR reads, giving one row per CDR3 protein. This repertoire shows about 300,000 distinct CDR3 sequences, around 7.3% found once; its top ten account for approximately 8.2%. This material consisted of peripheral blood, taken 360 days after TCRalphabeta/CD19-depleted stem cell transplant. The receptors were sampled from a female patient aged 2 to 10 who had a stem cell transplant for Fanconi anemia, so the T cells may come from the graft donor. CDR3s include the opening cysteine and the closing phenylalanine or tryptophan. A D gene is named only where the DNA matches it firmly. A row's size may be missing; if present it is once, few, many or a size class.

cdr3_length | j_call | v_call | clone_size | d_call | cdr3_aa | cdr3_nt
14 | TRBJ2-5 | TRBV18 | NA | TRBD1 | CASSPGQAQETQYF | TGTGCCAGCTCGCCGGGACAGGCCCAAGAGACCCAGTACTTC
13 | TRBJ1-1 | TRBV27 | NA | NA | CASSLIWGYEAFF | TGTGCCAGCAGTTTAATATGGGGGTATGAAGCTTTCTTT
14 | TRBJ2-3 | TRBV29-1 | many | NA | CSVAPRGSTDTQYF | TGCAGCGTTGCTCCGAGGGGGAGCACAGATACGCAGTATTTT
13 | TRBJ2-7 | TRBV6-6 | NA | NA | CASRIGSSYEQYF | TGTGCCAGCCGCATAGGGAGCTCCTACGAGCAGTACTTC
18 | TRBJ2-7 | TRBV11-2 | many | TRBD2 | CASSLMGSGGQSSYEQYF | TGTGCCAGCAGCTTAATGGGTAGCGGGGGCCAAAGCTCCTACGAGCAGTACTTC
15 | TRBJ2-1 | TRBV6-1 | many | TRBD1 | CATSPGQGIYNEQFF | TGTGCCACCTCTCCGGGACAGGGTATTTACAATGAGCAGTTCTTC
16 | TRBJ2-5 | TRBV24-1 | many | NA | CATSFPFEGRIETQYF | TGTGCCACCAGTTTCCCCTTTGAGGGGAGAATAGAGACCCAGTACTTC
12 | TRBJ1-5 | TRBV12-3/TRBV12-4 | many | NA | CASRTAVGLQHF | TGTGCCAGCAGGACGGCGGTGGGGCTCCAGCATTTT
16 | TRBJ2-1 | TRBV7-2 | NA | TRBD1 | CASSSRRQGGNNEQFF | TGTGCCAGCAGCTCTCGCCGACAGGGGGGAAACAATGAGCAGTTCTTC
13 | TRBJ2-3 | TRBV27 | many | NA | CASSPGWTDTQYF | TGTGCCAGCAGTCCAGGGTGGACAGATACGCAGTATTTT
14 | TRBJ1-3 | TRBV13 | many | NA | CASSQHSTRDTIYF | TGTGCCAGCAGCCAACACTCAACTCGGGACACCATATATTTT
15 | TRBJ2-7 | TRBV10-3 | NA | TRBD2 | CASLTSGGAMGEQYF | TGTGCCAGCCTGACTAGCGGGGGGGCAATGGGAGAGCAGTACTTC
17 | TRBJ2-2 | TRBV5-1 | few | TRBD1 | CASSPSGQPLPPGELFF | TGCGCCAGCAGCCCGTCGGGACAGCCCCTCCCACCCGGGGAGCTGTTTTTT
16 | TRBJ1-6 | TRBV7-9 | few | TRBD1 | CASSLRTGTGNSPLHF | TGTGCCAGCAGCTTAAGGACCGGGACAGGGAATTCACCCCTCCACTTT
15 | TRBJ2-2 | TRBV6-5 | many | NA | CASSYTGFSTGELFF | TGTGCCAGCAGTTATACGGGGTTTAGTACCGGGGAGCTGTTTTTT
14 | TRBJ1-2 | TRBV6-1 | few | NA | CASSPGQRHYGYTF | TGTGCCAGCAGTCCGGGTCAGAGGCACTATGGCTACACCTTC
15 | TRBJ2-3 | TRBV3-1 | few | NA | CASSQEGGDTDTQYF | TGTGCCAGCAGCCAAGAGGGCGGGGACACAGATACGCAGTATTTT
13 | TRBJ2-2 | TRBV5-1 | many | NA | CASSLTVTGELFF | TGCGCCAGCAGCTTGACAGTCACCGGGGAGCTGTTTTTT
14 | TRBJ1-5 | TRBV6-5 | NA | TRBD1 | CASSLGQGYQPQHF | TGTGCCAGCAGCTTGGGACAGGGTTATCAGCCCCAGCATTTT
16 | TRBJ1-4 | TRBV12-3/TRBV12-4 | many | TRBD1 | CASSLVDGTGNEKLFF | TGTGCCAGCAGTCTTGTAGACGGGACAGGGAATGAAAAACTGTTTTTT
16 | TRBJ1-1 | TRBV6-2/TRBV6-3 | few | TRBD1 | CASRNTGVAWRTEAFF | TGTGCCAGCAGGAACACAGGGGTGGCATGGAGAACTGAAGCTTTCTTT
15 | TRBJ1-2 | TRBV11-2 | many | NA | CASSTPRGSNYGYTF | TGTGCCAGCAGCACCCCCCGGGGCAGTAACTATGGCTACACCTTC
13 | TRBJ2-5 | TRBV4-1 | many | NA | CASSQLTIQTQYF | TGCGCCAGCAGCCAACTTACTATACAGACCCAGTACTTC
14 | TRBJ1-4 | TRBV28 | many | NA | CASSLGGYDEKLFF | TGTGCCAGCAGTTTGGGGGGTTACGATGAAAAACTGTTTTTT
15 | TRBJ1-5 | TRBV24-1 | NA | TRBD1 | CATSDKGAFNQPQHF | TGTGCCACCAGTGATAAGGGGGCGTTCAATCAGCCCCAGCATTTT
16 | TRBJ2-1 | TRBV12-3/TRBV12-4 | many | NA | CASSLSKPHTYNEQFF | TGTGCCAGCAGTTTAAGTAAGCCCCATACCTACAATGAGCAGTTCTTC
16 | TRBJ1-1 | TRBV5-1 | many | TRBD1 | CASSLAPTTGDTEAFF | TGCGCCAGCAGCTTGGCCCCTACGACAGGGGACACTGAAGCTTTCTTT
15 | TRBJ2-7 | TRBV15 | many | NA | CATTPDSRSSFEQYF | TGTGCCACGACACCGGACTCTAGGTCTTCGTTCGAGCAGTACTTC
16 | TRBJ1-3 | TRBV7-9 | few | NA | CASSPLGVSSGNTIYF | TGTGCCAGCAGCCCCTTGGGGGTGAGCTCTGGAAACACCATATATTTT
12 | TRBJ2-2 | TRBV12-3/TRBV12-4 | NA | NA | CASNRPTGELFF | TGTGCCAGCAACAGACCCACCGGGGAGCTGTTTTTT
17 | TRBJ1-1 | TRBV5-1 | many | TRBD1 | CASSTWDRGYMNTEAFF | TGCGCCAGCAGCACCTGGGACAGGGGTTACATGAACACTGAAGCTTTCTTT
17 | TRBJ2-7 | TRBV6-2/TRBV6-3 | NA | NA | CASSSVSQLHSTYEQYF | TGTGCCAGCAGTTCAGTTTCTCAGCTCCACTCTACCTACGAGCAGTACTTC
13 | TRBJ1-5 | TRBV6-6 | NA | NA | CASAVYSNQPQHF | TGTGCCAGCGCAGTTTATAGCAATCAGCCCCAGCATTTT
16 | TRBJ1-5 | TRBV28 | NA | NA | CASSPIPDRWNQPQHF | TGTGCCAGCAGTCCCATCCCGGACAGATGGAATCAGCCCCAGCATTTT
13 | TRBJ1-2 | TRBV2 | NA | TRBD1 | CAGRQGGTKGYTF | TGTGCCGGCCGACAGGGAGGTACTAAGGGCTACACCTTC
14 | TRBJ1-5 | TRBV7-6 | few | NA | CASSLESSNQPQHF | TGTGCCAGCAGCTTAGAATCTAGCAATCAGCCCCAGCATTTT
12 | TRBJ2-7 | TRBV29-1 | many | NA | CSVGRGTYEQYF | TGCAGCGTTGGGCGGGGAACCTACGAGCAGTACTTC
15 | TRBJ2-7 | TRBV7-2 | NA | NA | CASRPPTSGGYEQYF | TGTGCCAGCAGGCCACCCACGTCCGGGGGCTACGAGCAGTACTTC
18 | TRBJ2-2 | TRBV11-2 | few | NA | CASSLEGLGFGDTGELFF | TGTGCCAGCAGCTTAGAAGGGTTGGGTTTCGGAGACACCGGGGAGCTGTTTTTT
15 | TRBJ1-4 | TRBV12-3/TRBV12-4 | many | TRBD1 | CASSLTGATNEKLFF | TGTGCCAGCAGTTTAACAGGGGCAACTAATGAAAAACTGTTTTTT
14 | TRBJ2-3 | TRBV20-1 | many | NA | CSRTGGSGTDTQYF | TGCAGTCGAACGGGGGGCTCGGGCACAGATACGCAGTATTTT
18 | TRBJ1-2 | TRBV15 | few | NA | CATSRDSSWRVSGYGYTF | TGTGCCACCAGCAGAGATTCGAGTTGGAGGGTCTCTGGCTATGGCTACACCTTC
13 | TRBJ2-7 | TRBV20-1 | few | NA | CSARSPRGHEQYF | TGCAGTGCTCGATCCCCCAGGGGCCACGAGCAGTACTTC
15 | TRBJ1-1 | TRBV10-3 | few | TRBD1 | CAISPTGGAGTEAFF | TGTGCCATCAGCCCAACAGGGGGCGCGGGCACTGAAGCTTTCTTT
15 | TRBJ2-1 | TRBV7-2 | many | NA | CASSLWGNSYNEQFF | TGTGCCAGCAGCTTATGGGGGAACTCCTACAATGAGCAGTTCTTC
17 | TRBJ2-5 | TRBV5-1 | few | TRBD2 | CASSLVLAVYFVETQYF | TGCGCCAGCAGCTTGGTACTAGCGGTGTACTTTGTAGAGACCCAGTACTTC
15 | TRBJ2-3 | TRBV10-3 | many | NA | CAISDGTYITDTQYF | TGTGCCATCAGTGATGGCACATATATCACAGATACGCAGTATTTT
13 | TRBJ2-5 | TRBV5-1 | many | NA | CASSPWDGETQYF | TGCGCCAGCAGCCCTTGGGACGGGGAGACCCAGTACTTC
14 | TRBJ1-5 | TRBV6-2/TRBV6-3 | few | NA | CASSYRQVNQPQHF | TGTGCCAGCAGTTACCGACAGGTCAATCAGCCCCAGCATTTT